This T cell receptor (beta chain) is from a study of vaccination effects on CD4 cells after COVID-19. Study-wide context: It was two doses of either the BNT162b2 or mRNA-1273 vaccine that participants received.

The repertoire was sequenced with immunoSEQ multiplex PCR; TCRdb's copy has only in-frame clones and lacks some. The table has tens of thousands of clones, more than 75% seen once. V shed 7 bases and J shed 6 bases, with 20 bases lying between them. Germline V gene sequence: CDR1 SQVTM, CDR2 ANQGSEA. There are 14 residues in the CDR3. Findings and caveats of the study: Late post-vaccination, clones induced by infection and those induced by vaccine underwent marked clonal contraction.

On this clone itself: Antigen unknown.

Antigen-specific CD4+ T cells were expanded with viral peptide pools in the ViraFEST assay before sequencing. Culture proceeded for nine to ten days, and CD4+ T cells were then isolated. In the vaccine recipients, nucleocapsid antibodies were negative and there was no prior SARS-CoV-2 infection. The researchers cultured roughly 2.2 million PBMC per well with approximately 10 IU/ml IL-2 and approximately 9.9 ug/ml peptides. Cultures got half-medium changes with IL-2 on days 3 and 7. The TCR sequence derives from a human donor who received a COVID-19 vaccine. The sequencing used CD4+ T cells from PBMCs cultured with HCoV-OC43 spike peptides, collected before COVID-19 vaccination. Subset reported: HCoV-OC43 spike overlapping peptide pool stimulation. The chain joins TRBV29-1 to TRBJ2-3; TRBD1 might be the D (5 bases). This chain's CDR3 is CSGSTGYVGDTQYF. The CDR3 DNA reads TGCAGCGGATCAACAGGTTACGTAGGGGATACGCAGTATTTT.